This is a list of T cell receptor beta chains from one sample in a study of blood T cells in healthy people across ages. TCRdb passed the 5' RACE reads through MiXCR, listing each CDR3 protein once. The sample contains hundreds of thousands of distinct CDR3 sequences, about 62% of which appear only once. Input material: blood. The receptors originated from a man aged 30-40 years in good health. CDR3s leave out the opening cysteine and the closing phenylalanine or tryptophan.

j_call: TRBJ2-7
v_call: TRBV20-1
cdr3_aa: SARDITGGGSYEQY

j_call: TRBJ2-1
v_call: TRBV7-2
cdr3_aa: ASSLGILASNEQF

j_call: TRBJ2-5
v_call: TRBV28
cdr3_aa: ASSFQEAETQY

j_call: TRBJ1-1
v_call: TRBV18
cdr3_aa: ASSQTGGIEAF

j_call: TRBJ2-1
v_call: TRBV29-1
cdr3_aa: SVCEGAGDEQF

j_call: TRBJ2-7
v_call: TRBV5-1
cdr3_aa: ASSLRTGGLGEQY

j_call: TRBJ1-5
v_call: TRBV7-2
cdr3_aa: ASSQQGGGQPQH

j_call: TRBJ1-2
v_call: TRBV6-2/TRBV6-3
cdr3_aa: ASSYSRGFSYGYT

j_call: TRBJ2-7
v_call: TRBV28
cdr3_aa: ASSPRGWTYEQY

j_call: TRBJ1-2
v_call: TRBV29-1
cdr3_aa: SVEGYPYGYT

j_call: TRBJ2-7
v_call: TRBV5-1
cdr3_aa: ASSLGGLDEQY

j_call: TRBJ1-2
v_call: TRBV6-1
cdr3_aa: ASSECGKQGGGGYT

j_call: TRBJ2-7
v_call: TRBV12-3/TRBV12-4
cdr3_aa: ASSDRVWEQY

j_call: TRBJ2-3
v_call: TRBV6-1
cdr3_aa: ASSKEGQGVIGTQY

j_call: TRBJ1-2
v_call: TRBV7-9
cdr3_aa: ASSLFDGNYGYT

j_call: TRBJ1-5
v_call: TRBV2
cdr3_aa: ASSEGLQPQH

j_call: TRBJ2-4
v_call: TRBV12-5
cdr3_aa: ASGFGGENIQY

j_call: TRBJ1-4
v_call: TRBV27
cdr3_aa: ASSLRGRSEKLF

j_call: TRBJ2-1
v_call: TRBV7-3
cdr3_aa: ASKLAGDGNEQF

j_call: TRBJ1-1
v_call: TRBV7-3
cdr3_aa: ASSLLGGGMNTEAF

j_call: -
v_call: TRBV4-2
cdr3_aa: ASSLVGGGLPETQY

j_call: TRBJ2-7
v_call: TRBV7-2
cdr3_aa: ASSSPGYEQY

j_call: TRBJ1-5
v_call: TRBV12-3/TRBV12-4
cdr3_aa: ASSSSWDRDFGNQPQH

j_call: TRBJ1-2
v_call: TRBV6-6
cdr3_aa: ASSYSPGTGDGYT

j_call: TRBJ1-4
v_call: TRBV20-1
cdr3_aa: SARDRRATNEKLF

j_call: TRBJ2-7
v_call: TRBV12-5
cdr3_aa: ASGLWAEPPYEQY

j_call: TRBJ2-7
v_call: TRBV20-1
cdr3_aa: SARDTFGSLDEQY

j_call: TRBJ1-2
v_call: TRBV16
cdr3_aa: ASSQSTLYGYT

j_call: TRBJ1-4
v_call: TRBV18
cdr3_aa: ASSPGDNPEKLF

j_call: TRBJ2-7
v_call: TRBV20-1
cdr3_aa: SAATGTGFEQY

j_call: TRBJ2-1
v_call: TRBV28
cdr3_aa: ASSPGRGGSYNEQF

j_call: TRBJ2-7
v_call: TRBV9
cdr3_aa: ASSANPNRTQTYEQY

j_call: TRBJ1-5
v_call: TRBV10-3
cdr3_aa: AISESQLSNQPQH

j_call: TRBJ2-4
v_call: TRBV6-6
cdr3_aa: ASSYQGTREQY

j_call: TRBJ2-3
v_call: TRBV20-1
cdr3_aa: SAPPSGSDTQY

j_call: TRBJ2-5
v_call: TRBV7-2
cdr3_aa: ASSPFLAPVQY

j_call: TRBJ2-3
v_call: TRBV4-3
cdr3_aa: ASSQDVGWDTQY

j_call: TRBJ1-6
v_call: TRBV6-5
cdr3_aa: ASTGGGPDNSPLH

j_call: TRBJ2-3
v_call: TRBV5-1
cdr3_aa: ASSLATDRDGTDTQY

j_call: TRBJ1-4
v_call: TRBV10-3
cdr3_aa: AISETGGVEKLF

j_call: TRBJ2-7
v_call: TRBV4-2
cdr3_aa: ASSQVEAGGLSWGMQY

j_call: TRBJ2-7
v_call: TRBV7-2
cdr3_aa: ASSPLGRTLLDEQY

j_call: TRBJ2-1
v_call: TRBV29-1
cdr3_aa: SVGVGFTYNEQF

j_call: TRBJ1-4
v_call: TRBV29-1
cdr3_aa: SGEDLPGEKLF

j_call: TRBJ1-1
v_call: TRBV27
cdr3_aa: ASSYRGVVTEAF

j_call: TRBJ1-1
v_call: TRBV29-1
cdr3_aa: SAETGYWNTEAF

j_call: TRBJ2-5
v_call: TRBV10-3
cdr3_aa: AVGTSGNEQY

j_call: TRBJ2-3
v_call: TRBV27
cdr3_aa: ASSFLTSGGTDTQY

j_call: TRBJ2-1
v_call: TRBV5-5
cdr3_aa: ASSLAGDSPFNEQF

j_call: TRBJ1-1
v_call: TRBV15
cdr3_aa: ATSRTGTNTEAF

j_call: TRBJ2-7
v_call: TRBV28
cdr3_aa: ASSRRLAGVGYEQY